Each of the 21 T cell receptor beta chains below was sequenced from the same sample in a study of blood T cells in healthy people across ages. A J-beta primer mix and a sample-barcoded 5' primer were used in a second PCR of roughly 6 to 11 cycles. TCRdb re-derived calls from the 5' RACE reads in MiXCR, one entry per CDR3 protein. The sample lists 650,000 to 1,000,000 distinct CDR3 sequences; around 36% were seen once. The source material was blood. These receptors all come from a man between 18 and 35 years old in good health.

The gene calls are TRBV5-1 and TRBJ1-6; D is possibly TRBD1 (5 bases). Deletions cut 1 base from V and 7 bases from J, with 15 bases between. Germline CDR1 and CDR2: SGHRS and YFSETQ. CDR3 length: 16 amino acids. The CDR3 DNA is TGCGCCAGCAGCTTGCACGGGGGAGATAAGAATTCACCCCTCCACTTT. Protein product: CASSLHGGDKNSPLHF.

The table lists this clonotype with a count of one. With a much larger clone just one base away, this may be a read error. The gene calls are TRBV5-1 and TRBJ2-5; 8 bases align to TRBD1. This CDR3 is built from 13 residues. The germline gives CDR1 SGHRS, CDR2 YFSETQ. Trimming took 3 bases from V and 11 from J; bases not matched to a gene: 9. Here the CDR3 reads CASSSQTGGEQYF. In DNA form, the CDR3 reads TGCGCCAGCAGCTCGCAAACAGGGGGTGAGCAGTACTTC. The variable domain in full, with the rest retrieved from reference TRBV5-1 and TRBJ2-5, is KAGVTQTPRYLIKTRGQQVTLSCSPISGHRSVSWYQQTPGQGLQFLFEYFSETQRNKGNFPGRFSGRQFSNSRSEMNVSTLELGDSALYLCASSSQTGGEQYFGPGTRLLVL.

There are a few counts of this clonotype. The CDR3 bases are TGTGCCACCAGCAGAGATCGGGCAGTAGCTAACTATGGCTACACCTTC. This codes for CATSRDRAVANYGYTF. The chain links TRBV15 to TRBJ1-2; D not resolved. This CDR3 is built from 16 residues. Germline V gives CDR1 LNHNV, CDR2 YYDKDF (reference sequence). Trimming took 0 bases from V and 0 from J, leaving 11 bases between them. Using reference TRBV15 and TRBJ1-2 for the parts outside the CDR3, the full variable domain is DAMVIQNPRYQVTQFGKPVTLSCSQTLNHNVMYWYQQKSSQAPKLLFHYYDKDFNNEADTPDNFQSRRPNTSFCFLDIRSPGLGDTAMYLCATSRDRAVANYGYTFGSGTRLTVV.

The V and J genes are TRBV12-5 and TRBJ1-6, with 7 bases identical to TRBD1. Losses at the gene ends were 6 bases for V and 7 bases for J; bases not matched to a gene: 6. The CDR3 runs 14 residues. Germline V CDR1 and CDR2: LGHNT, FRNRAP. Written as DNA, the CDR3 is TGTGCTAGTGGGACACAGGGGTGGAATTCACCCCTCCACTTT. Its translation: CASGTQGWNSPLHF.

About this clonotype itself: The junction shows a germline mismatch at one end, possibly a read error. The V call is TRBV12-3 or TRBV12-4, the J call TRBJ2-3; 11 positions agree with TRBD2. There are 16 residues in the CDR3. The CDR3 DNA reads TGTGCCAGCAGTTTACCCGGACTAGCGGGCACAGATATGCAGTATTTT. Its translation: CASSLPGLAGTDMQYF.

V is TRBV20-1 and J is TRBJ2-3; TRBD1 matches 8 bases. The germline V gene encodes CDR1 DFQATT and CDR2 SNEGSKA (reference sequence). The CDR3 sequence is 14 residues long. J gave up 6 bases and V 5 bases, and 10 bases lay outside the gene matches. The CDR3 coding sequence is TGCAGTGCTCAGGACAGGGTAGAGGGGGATACGCAGTATTTT. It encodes CSAQDRVEGDTQYF.

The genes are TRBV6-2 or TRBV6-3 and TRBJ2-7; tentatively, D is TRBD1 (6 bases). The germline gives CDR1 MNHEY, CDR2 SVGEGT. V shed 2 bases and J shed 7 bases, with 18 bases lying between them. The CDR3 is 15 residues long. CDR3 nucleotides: TGTGCCAGCAGTTACCGTTATCAGGGGAGCAAGGAGCAGTACTTC. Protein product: CASSYRYQGSKEQYF.

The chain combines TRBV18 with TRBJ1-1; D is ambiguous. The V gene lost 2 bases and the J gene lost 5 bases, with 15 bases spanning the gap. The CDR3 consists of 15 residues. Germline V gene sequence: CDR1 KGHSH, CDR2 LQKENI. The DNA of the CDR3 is TGTGCCAGCTCACCAAGTTCAAGGGAAGGGACTGAAGCTTTCTTT. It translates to CASSPSSREGTEAFF.

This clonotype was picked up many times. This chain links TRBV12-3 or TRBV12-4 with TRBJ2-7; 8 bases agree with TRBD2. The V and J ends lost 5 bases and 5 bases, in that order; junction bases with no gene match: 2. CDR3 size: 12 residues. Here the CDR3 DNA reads TGTGCCAGCAGTCGGGGGGGAAACGAGCAGTACTTC. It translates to CASSRGGNEQYF.

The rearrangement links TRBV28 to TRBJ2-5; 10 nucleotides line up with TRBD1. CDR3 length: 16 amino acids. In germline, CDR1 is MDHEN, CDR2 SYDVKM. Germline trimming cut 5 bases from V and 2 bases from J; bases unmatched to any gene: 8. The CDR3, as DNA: TGTGCCAGCAGTCCTGTAGGACAGGGGGATCAAGAGACCCAGTACTTC. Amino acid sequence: CASSPVGQGDQETQYF.

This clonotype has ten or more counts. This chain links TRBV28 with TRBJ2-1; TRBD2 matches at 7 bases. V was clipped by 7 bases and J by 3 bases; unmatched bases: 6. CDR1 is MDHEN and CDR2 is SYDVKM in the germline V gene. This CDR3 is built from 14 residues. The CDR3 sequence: CASIRGDGYNEQFF. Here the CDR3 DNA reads TGTGCCAGCATTCGGGGGGACGGCTACAATGAGCAGTTCTTC.

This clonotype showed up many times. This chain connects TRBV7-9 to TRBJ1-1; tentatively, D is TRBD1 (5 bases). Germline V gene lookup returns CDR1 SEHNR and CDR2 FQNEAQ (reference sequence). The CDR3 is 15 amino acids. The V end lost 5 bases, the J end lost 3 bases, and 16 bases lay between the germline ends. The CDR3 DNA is TGTGCCAGCAGCCCGCATGGGGCGCCGGACACTGAAGCTTTCTTT. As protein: CASSPHGAPDTEAFF.

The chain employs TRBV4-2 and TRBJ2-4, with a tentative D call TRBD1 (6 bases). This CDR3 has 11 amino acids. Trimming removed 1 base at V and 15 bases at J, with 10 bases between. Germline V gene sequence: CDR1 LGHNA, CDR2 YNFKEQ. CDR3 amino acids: CASSQGQVGYF. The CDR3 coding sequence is TGTGCCAGCAGCCAAGGACAGGTGGGGTACTTC.

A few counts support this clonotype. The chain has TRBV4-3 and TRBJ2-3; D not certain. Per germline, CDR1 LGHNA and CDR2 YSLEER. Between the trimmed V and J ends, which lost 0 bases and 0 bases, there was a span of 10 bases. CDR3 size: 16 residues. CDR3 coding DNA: TGCGCCAGCAGCCAAGAGATGGCACGTAGCACAGATACGCAGTATTTT. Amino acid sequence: CASSQEMARSTDTQYF.

CDR3 sequence (DNA): TGTGCCAGCAGTGGACAGTTCTATGGCTACACCTTC. Protein product: CASSGQFYGYTF. The chain combines TRBV2 with TRBJ1-2; a possible D gene is TRBD1 (5 bases). Trimming left V 4 bases short and J 4 bases short, with 7 bases between. Germline V gene data show CDR1 as SNHLY and CDR2 as FYNNEI. This CDR3 is built from 12 residues.

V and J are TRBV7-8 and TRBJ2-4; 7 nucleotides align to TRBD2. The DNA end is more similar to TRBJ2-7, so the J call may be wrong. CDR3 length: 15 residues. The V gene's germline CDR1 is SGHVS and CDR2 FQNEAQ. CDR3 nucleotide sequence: TGTGCCAGCAGCTCCATCATGGGGACTATGTACGAGCAGTACTTC. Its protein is CASSSIMGTMYEQYF.

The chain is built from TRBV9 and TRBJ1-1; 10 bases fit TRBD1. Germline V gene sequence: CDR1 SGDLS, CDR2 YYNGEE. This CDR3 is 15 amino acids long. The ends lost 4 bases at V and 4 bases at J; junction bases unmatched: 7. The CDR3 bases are TGTGCCAGCAGCACCCGGGACAGGGGAGTCACTGAAGCTTTCTTT. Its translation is CASSTRDRGVTEAFF.

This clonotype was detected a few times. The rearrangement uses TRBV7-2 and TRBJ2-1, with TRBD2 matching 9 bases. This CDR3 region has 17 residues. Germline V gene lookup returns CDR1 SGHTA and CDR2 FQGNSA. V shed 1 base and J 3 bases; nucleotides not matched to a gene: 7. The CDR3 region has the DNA TGTGCCAGCAGCTTAGGTGCCCTAGCGGGACACTACAATGAGCAGTTCTTC. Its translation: CASSLGALAGHYNEQFF. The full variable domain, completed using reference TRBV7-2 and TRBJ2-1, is GAGVSQSPSNKVTEKGKDVELRCDPISGHTALYWYRQSLGQGLEFLIYFQGNSAPDKSGLPSDRFSAERTGGSVSTLTIQRTQQEDSAVYLCASSLGALAGHYNEQFFGPGTRLTVL.

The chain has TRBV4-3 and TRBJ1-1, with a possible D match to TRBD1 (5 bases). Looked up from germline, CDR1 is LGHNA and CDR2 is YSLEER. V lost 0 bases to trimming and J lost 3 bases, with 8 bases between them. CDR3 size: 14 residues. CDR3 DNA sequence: TGCGCCAGCAGCCAAGATAGCAGGGACACTGAAGCTTTCTTT. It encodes CASSQDSRDTEAFF.

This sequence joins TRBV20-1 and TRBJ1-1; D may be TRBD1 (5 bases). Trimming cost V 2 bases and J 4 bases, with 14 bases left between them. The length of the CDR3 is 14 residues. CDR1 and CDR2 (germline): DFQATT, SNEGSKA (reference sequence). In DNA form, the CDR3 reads TGCAGTGCTAGACGTACAGGTTGGAGCACTGAAGCTTTCTTT. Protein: CSARRTGWSTEAFF.

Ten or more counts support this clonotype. CDR3 sequence reads: CSVSDVDSFSGANVLTF. DNA for the CDR3: TGCAGCGTCTCTGACGTTGACAGTTTCTCTGGGGCCAACGTCCTGACTTTC. The chain is built from TRBV29-1 and TRBJ2-6; D possibly corresponds to TRBD1 (5 bases). The V gene lost 6 bases and the J gene lost 0 bases, with 18 bases spanning the gap. This CDR3 spans 17 amino acids. In germline, CDR1 is SQVTM, CDR2 ANQGSEA.